This TCR beta chain was documented in a study of blood T cell repertoires in COVID-19. The assay was immunoSEQ multiplex PCR, and TCRdb's table has in-frame clones only and misses some. The data contain over 65,000 clones, 85% of them singletons. This clonotype was obtained from an elderly man with active or convalescent COVID-19. The sample comprised peripheral blood.

The CDR3: CASSPGQTNTEAFF. The CDR3 nucleotides are TGCGCCAGCAGCCCGGGACAGACTAACACTGAAGCTTTCTTT. The J gene is TRBJ1-1, the V gene TRBV5-1; 7 bases are shared with TRBD1. Trimming removed 4 bases from V and 2 bases from J; junction bases left unmatched: 5. The length of the CDR3 is 14 residues. Germline lookup yields CDR1 SGHRS and CDR2 YFSETQ.